This T cell receptor beta chain was observed in a study of T-cell memory formation after mild COVID-19. The wider study: In these data, TCR clusters were largely donor specific. Study outcomes and limitations: Detection of some responders pre-infection suggested pre-existing cross-reactive memory T cells participated. Contracting CD4+ clones sat mainly in CM and EM; CD8+ in EMRA.

TCRdb re-called the 5' RACE reads with MiXCR, one entry per CDR3 protein. The sample includes 92,000 or so distinct CDR3 sequences, roughly 16% of them seen just once. The CDR3 spans 19 residues. Germline values: CDR1 SGHTA, CDR2 FQGNSA. V gave up 1 base and J gave up 9 bases; unmatched junction bases: 13. About this clonotype itself: Its antigen remains unidentified.

The sample was PBMCs or a T cell subset sorted from them (not recorded which). This clonotype was obtained from a man aged 18 to 35 who had mild COVID-19 (a few samples of this study predate the infection). Cell type and time point are not known. The V gene is TRBV7-2, the J gene TRBJ1-6, with 12 positions matching TRBD1. In DNA, the CDR3 is TGTGCCAGCAGCTTAGAAGGGGACAGGGGGCTTAAAATGGCTTCACCCCTCCACTTT. Translated, it gives CASSLEGDRGLKMASPLHF.